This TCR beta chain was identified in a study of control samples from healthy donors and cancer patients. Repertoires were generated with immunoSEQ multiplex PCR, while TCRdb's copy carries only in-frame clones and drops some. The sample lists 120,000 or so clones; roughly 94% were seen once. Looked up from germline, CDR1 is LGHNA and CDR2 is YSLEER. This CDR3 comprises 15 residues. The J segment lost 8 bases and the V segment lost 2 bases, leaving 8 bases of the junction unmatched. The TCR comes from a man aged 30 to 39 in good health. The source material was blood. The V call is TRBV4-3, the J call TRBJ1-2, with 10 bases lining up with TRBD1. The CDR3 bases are TGCGCCAGCAGCCAATCCGGGACAGGGGTCCTCGGCTACACCTTC. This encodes CASSQSGTGVLGYTF.